The clone carrying this TCR beta chain was found a few times. Through a sample-barcoded 5' primer and a J-beta primer mix, a second PCR was run for roughly 7 to 12 cycles. In TCRdb, the 5' RACE reads were re-called with MiXCR into one record per CDR3 protein. The profile shows 700,000 or so distinct CDR3 sequences, approximately 40% of them singletons. The CDR3 runs to 15 residues. Unmatched junction bases numbered 12, after V lost 4 bases and J lost 7 bases. Germline V lookup: CDR1 SGHRS, CDR2 YFSETQ. This specimen comes from a study of blood T cells in healthy people across ages. The specimen was blood. This sequence joins TRBV5-1 and TRBJ2-7; 9 bases fit TRBD1. This TCR was sampled from an elderly man in good health. This CDR3 reads CASSVTGQGVNEQYF. CDR3 nucleotide sequence: TGCGCCAGCAGCGTAACGGGACAGGGAGTCAATGAGCAGTACTTC.